Each of the 18 T cell receptor beta chains below was sequenced from the same sample in a study of regulatory T cells in long-lasting Graves disease (dated by TCRdb to 2020 to 2022). The library was generated by multiplex PCR. For sequencing, an Illumina HiSeq 4000 was employed. CDR3 regions were amplified by Arm-PCR with iRepertoire HTBI primers to construct TCR beta libraries. TCRdb handled the public reads itself, with Q25 trimming in fastp and clone calling in MiXCR, and kept productive beta chains. Rows with a matching CDR3 protein are joined into one entry that keeps the most common DNA and genes. Present in this sample are roughly 500,000 distinct CDR3 sequences, around 20% of which were seen just once. The ten largest clones capture 6.5% to 8% of the sample. The time point label, read with the paper, signifies: persistent/refractory GD, antithyroid drugs over 5 years with positive TRAb. For both TCR sequencing and RNA sequencing, RNA was extracted from PBMCs using TRIzol.

The sample consisted of peripheral blood mononuclear cells (PBMCs), taken when the disease was refractory, from a patient treated with antithyroid drugs. The receptors come from a female donor with Graves disease.

This clonotype has more than one count but fewer than ten. The V gene is TRBV7-6, the J gene TRBJ2-7; 11 bases agree with TRBD2. Germline loops: CDR1 SGHVS, CDR2 FNYEAQ. The CDR3 spans 15 residues. Trimming cost V 4 bases and J 2 bases; bases outside gene matches: 4. CDR3: CASSSKTSGAYEQYF. The CDR3 nucleotides are TGTGCCAGCAGCTCGAAGACTAGCGGGGCCTACGAGCAGTACTTC. Full variable domain (outside the CDR3, taken from reference TRBV7-6 and TRBJ2-7): GAGVSQSPRYKVTKRGQDVALRCDPISGHVSLYWYRQALGQGPEFLTYFNYEAQQDKSGLPNDRFSAERPEGSISTLTIQRTEQRDSAMYRCASSSKTSGAYEQYFGPGTRLTVT.

V and J are TRBV20-1 and TRBJ2-7; TRBD2 aligns across 8 bases. CDR1 is DFQATT and CDR2 is SNEGSKA in the germline V gene (reference sequence). The junction had 10 bases not matched to a gene; V was cut back by 3 bases and J by 6 bases. The CDR3 is 14 amino acids. CDR3 coding DNA: TGCAGTGCTAGTCATCTAGCGGGTTCTATCGAGCAGTACTTC. Translation: CSASHLAGSIEQYF.

The rearrangement joins TRBV10-3 to TRBJ1-1; the D gene is possibly TRBD1 (6 bases). The CDR3 covers 15 residues. Germline CDR1 is ENHRY and CDR2 is SYGVKD. Trimming stripped 0 bases from V and 4 bases from J, with 12 bases between. The CDR3 coding sequence is TGTGCCATCAGTGAGTCAAACAGGGTGGGCACTGAAGCTTTCTTT. Translation: CAISESNRVGTEAFF.

Ten or more counts support this clonotype. This rearrangement joins TRBV20-1 to TRBJ2-5; D possibly corresponds to TRBD2 (6 bases). Germline loops: CDR1 DFQATT, CDR2 SNEGSKA (reference sequence). V lost 6 bases and J 5 bases, leaving 16 bases between the germline ends. The CDR3 consists of 13 residues. CDR3: CSAVGAGRETQYF. The CDR3 nucleotides are TGCAGTGCCGTCGGGGCGGGGCGGGAGACCCAGTACTTC.

This clonotype came up many times. This rearrangement joins TRBV3-1 to TRBJ1-4; D unclear. The V and J ends lost 0 bases and 0 bases respectively, with 11 bases between them. The CDR3 covers 17 residues. Germline V CDR1 and CDR2: LGHDT, YNNKEL (reference sequence). This chain's CDR3 is CASSQDLGGATNEKLFF. The CDR3 DNA is TGTGCCAGCAGCCAAGATCTAGGCGGAGCAACTAATGAAAAACTGTTTTTT.

The table lists this clonotype with many counts. The chain recombines TRBV25-1 with TRBJ1-1; D remains unclear. The germline V gene has CDR1 MGHDK and CDR2 SYGVNS. The CDR3 sequence is 16 residues long. V shed 1 base and J shed 1 base, with 13 bases lying between them. The CDR3 nucleotides are TGTGCCAGCAGTGAATCCCTCATAGATCCGAACACTGAAGCTTTCTTT. Protein sequence: CASSESLIDPNTEAFF. Based on the CDR3 plus reference TRBV25-1 and TRBJ1-1, the full variable domain is EADIYQTPRYLVIGTGKKITLECSQTMGHDKMYWYQQDPGMELHLIHYSYGVNSTEKGDLSSESTVSRIRTEHFPLTLESARPSHTSQYLCASSESLIDPNTEAFFGQGTRLTVV.

This clonotype has at least ten counts. Here the CDR3 reads CASSSVYQDYEQYF. For the CDR3, the DNA is TGTGCCAGCAGTTCCGTTTATCAGGACTACGAGCAGTACTTC. This sequence joins TRBV6-5 and TRBJ2-7, with D hard to call. Germline V CDR1 and CDR2: MNHEY, SVGAGI. V lost 4 bases, J lost 3 bases, and 13 bases lay in between. The CDR3 has 14 amino acids.

This clonotype has only a few counts. The V gene is TRBV10-3, the J gene TRBJ1-2, with D unclear. CDR3 length: 11 residues. Trimming removed 7 bases at V and 6 bases at J, with 9 bases between. The germline V gene encodes CDR1 ENHRY and CDR2 SYGVKD. The CDR3 nucleotides are TGTGCCATCAATCCCGGGAATGGCTACACCTTC. Protein product: CAINPGNGYTF.

The V call is TRBV29-1, the J call TRBJ2-3; D gene uncertain. Germline-derived CDR1 and CDR2 are SQVTM and ANQGSEA. The germline V and J ends were trimmed by 7 bases and 4 bases, with 18 bases remaining between them. This CDR3 has 14 residues. The CDR3 loop is CSASTPPASDTQYF. The CDR3 DNA reads TGCAGCGCCAGTACGCCCCCTGCGTCAGATACGCAGTATTTT.

This clonotype was detected many times. At one of its ends the junction is not consistent with the germline gene, which may arise from a read error. This chain connects TRBV10-2 to TRBJ2-7, with D maybe TRBD2 (6 bases). Germline V gene sequence: CDR1 WSHSY, CDR2 SAAADI. This CDR3 has 14 residues. CDR3 DNA sequence: TGTGCCAGCAGTGAACGGGAGTATTCGTACGAGCAGTACTTC. Protein sequence: CASSEREYSYEQYF.

This clonotype showed up just a few times. CDR3 region: CASSWRGQGWSSYEQYF. The CDR3 DNA follows: TGTGCCAGCAGTTGGAGGGGACAGGGATGGAGCTCCTACGAGCAGTACTTC. V and J are TRBV27 and TRBJ2-7; 9 bases align to TRBD1. After removal of 4 bases from V and 0 bases from J, the junction contained 10 bases not matched to a gene. Germline V gene sequence: CDR1 MNHEY, CDR2 SMNVEV (reference sequence). CDR3 size: 17 residues.

This clonotype showed up many times. The V and J genes are TRBV7-2 and TRBJ1-2; D gene ambiguous. Germline CDR1 reads SGHTA; CDR2 reads FQGNSA. Trimming cost V 1 base and J 4 bases, with 7 bases left between them. The CDR3 spans 13 residues. DNA of the CDR3: TGTGCCAGCAGCTTAGGCCCCCTCTATGGCTACACCTTC. Protein: CASSLGPLYGYTF. Together with reference TRBV7-2 and TRBJ1-2, the CDR3 gives the full variable domain: GAGVSQSPSNKVTEKGKDVELRCDPISGHTALYWYRQSLGQGLEFLIYFQGNSAPDKSGLPSDRFSAERTGGSVSTLTIQRTQQEDSAVYLCASSLGPLYGYTFGSGTRLTVV.

This sequence joins TRBV6-1 and TRBJ1-1; 10 nucleotides agree with TRBD1. J gave up 6 bases and V 5 bases, and 6 bases lay outside the gene matches. Germline V CDR1 and CDR2: MNHNS, SASEGT. This CDR3 is 14 amino acids long. The CDR3 DNA reads TGTGCCAGCAGTCGGGACAGGGGCCCATCTGAAGCTTTCTTT. Protein product: CASSRDRGPSEAFF.

J is TRBJ1-5 and V is TRBV12-3 or TRBV12-4; D possibly corresponds to TRBD1 (5 bases). This CDR3 is built from 15 residues. The V gene lost 5 bases and the J gene lost 3 bases, with 14 bases spanning the gap. DNA for the CDR3: TGTGCCAGCAGTGCGCACTCAGGGTCCAATCAGCCCCAGCATTTT. The encoded protein is CASSAHSGSNQPQHF.

This clonotype occurred many times. V usage is TRBV28 and J usage is TRBJ2-7, with D hard to call. CDR1 and CDR2 from the germline V gene are MDHEN and SYDVKM. There are 10 residues in the CDR3. Trimming left V 6 bases short and J 3 bases short, with 3 bases between. The CDR3 DNA reads TGTGCCAGCAGCGGCTACGAGCAGTACTTC. It specifies CASSGYEQYF.

In this sample, this clonotype turned up a few times. The chain carries TRBV28 and TRBJ1-2; D remains ambiguous. The CDR3 runs to 14 residues. V lost 1 base to trimming and J lost 6 bases, with 12 bases between them. Germline V gene sequence: CDR1 MDHEN, CDR2 SYDVKM. CDR3: CASSLFDALNGYTF. CDR3 DNA sequence: TGTGCCAGCAGTTTATTTGATGCTCTGAATGGCTACACCTTC.

This clonotype showed up many times. The V and J genes are TRBV11-2 and TRBJ2-7; D uncertain. Trimming shortened V by 8 bases and J by 0 bases, and 11 bases separated the two germline ends. The CDR3 has 13 residues. Germline V gives CDR1 SGHAT, CDR2 FQNNGV. The CDR3 DNA reads TGTGCCAGCGGGCGGACGAGCTCCTACGAGCAGTACTTC. Translating it yields CASGRTSSYEQYF.

The chain uses TRBV29-1 and TRBJ2-5; D is possibly TRBD1 or TRBD2 (5 bases each). From germline, CDR1 is SQVTM and CDR2 ANQGSEA. The CDR3 totals 13 residues. The V and J ends lost 7 bases and 5 bases respectively, with 17 bases between them. Here the CDR3 DNA reads TGCAGCGATCGGGACGCCCGGAGGGAGACCCAGTACTTC. This gives the protein CSDRDARRETQYF.